This T cell receptor (beta chain) was obtained from a study of cytomegalovirus exposure and HLA in healthy donors. At the level of the study: An analysis done earlier identified 100 million to 140 million unique TCR beta sequences from roughly 190 million T cells. Roughly 92 million unique TCRs, all from HLA-typed donors, were included in an early release of the data. Whole-study results and caveats: Sequencing depth across donors, presence/absence analyses assumed, was roughly uniform. TCR association rates varied by HLA locus in a later analysis, with DRB1 highest and HLA-C lowest.

Regarding this clone: Its target is not known.

Primers included in the PCR were 60 Vbeta and 13 Jbeta primers. The repertoire was sequenced with immunoSEQ multiplex PCR; TCRdb's copy has only in-frame clones and lacks some. The table records approximately 190,000 clones, about 81% of them present only once. CDR1 is PRHDT, CDR2 FYEKMQ, per germline (reference sequence). The CDR3 runs to 17 residues. V shed 0 bases and J shed 3 bases, with 12 bases lying between them. The sample taken for sequencing was PBMCs. The receptor's source is a young woman in good health and CMV-seronegative. The V gene is TRBV13, the J gene TRBJ1-6, with D possibly being TRBD1 (6 bases). The CDR3 loop is CASSLGAGAYYNSPLHF. The CDR3 coding sequence is TGTGCCAGCAGCTTAGGCGCGGGGGCCTACTATAATTCACCCCTCCACTTT. Full variable domain (missing parts from reference TRBV13 and TRBJ1-6): AAGVIQSPRHLIKEKRETATLKCYPIPRHDTVYWYQQGPGQDPQFLISFYEKMQSDKGSIPDRFSAQQFSDYHSELNMSSLELGDSALYFCASSLGAGAYYNSPLHFGNGTRLTVT.